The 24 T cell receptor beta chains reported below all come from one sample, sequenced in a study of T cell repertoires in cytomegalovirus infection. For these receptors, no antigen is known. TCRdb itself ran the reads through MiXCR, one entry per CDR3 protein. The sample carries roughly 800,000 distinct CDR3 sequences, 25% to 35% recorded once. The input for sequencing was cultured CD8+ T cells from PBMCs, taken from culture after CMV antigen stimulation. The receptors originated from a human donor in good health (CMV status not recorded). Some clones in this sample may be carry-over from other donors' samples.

Written as DNA, the CDR3 is TGTGCCAGCAGTTACTCGAGGACCTCCGATGAAAAACTGTTTTTT. This encodes CASSYSRTSDEKLFF. The rearrangement uses TRBV6-2 or TRBV6-3 and TRBJ1-4; D not certain. The V end lost 0 bases, the J end lost 6 bases, and 11 bases lay between the germline ends. Germline CDR1 MNHEY, CDR2 SVGEGT. The CDR3 runs to 15 residues.

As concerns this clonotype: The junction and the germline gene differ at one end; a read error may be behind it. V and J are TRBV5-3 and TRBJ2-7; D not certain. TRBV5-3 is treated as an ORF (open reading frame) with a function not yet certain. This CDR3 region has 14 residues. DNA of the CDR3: TGTGCCAGCAGCTTGGATCCAGAGACTTACGAGCAGTACTTC. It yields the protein CASSLDPETYEQYF.

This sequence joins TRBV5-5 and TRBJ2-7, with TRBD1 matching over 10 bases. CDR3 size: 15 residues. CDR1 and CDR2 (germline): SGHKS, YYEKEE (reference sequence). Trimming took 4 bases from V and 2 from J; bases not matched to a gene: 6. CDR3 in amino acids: CASSQDRGSAYEQYF. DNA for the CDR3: TGTGCCAGCAGCCAGGACAGGGGGTCAGCCTACGAGCAGTACTTC.

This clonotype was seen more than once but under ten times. CDR3 loop: CASSPDRRLYEQYF. CDR3 DNA: TGTGCCAGCAGCCCGGACAGACGCCTCTACGAGCAGTACTTC. This chain uses TRBV7-6 with TRBJ2-7; D possibly corresponds to TRBD1 (6 bases). V gave up 5 bases and J gave up 3 bases, with 14 bases separating them. The CDR3 runs 14 residues. Germline CDR1 reads SGHVS; CDR2 reads FNYEAQ.

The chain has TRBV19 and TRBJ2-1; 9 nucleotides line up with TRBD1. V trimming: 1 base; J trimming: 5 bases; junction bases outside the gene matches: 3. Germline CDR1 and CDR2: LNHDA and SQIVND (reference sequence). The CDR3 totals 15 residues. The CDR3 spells CASSIGGQGDNEQFF. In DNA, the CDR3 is TGTGCCAGTAGTATAGGGGGACAGGGAGACAATGAGCAGTTCTTC.

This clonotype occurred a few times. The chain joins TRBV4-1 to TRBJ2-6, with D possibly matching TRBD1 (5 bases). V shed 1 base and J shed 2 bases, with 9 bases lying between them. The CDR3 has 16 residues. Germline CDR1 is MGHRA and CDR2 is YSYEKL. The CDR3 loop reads CASSQGQGAGANVLTF. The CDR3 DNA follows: TGCGCCAGCAGCCAAGGCCAGGGCGCTGGGGCCAACGTCCTGACTTTC.

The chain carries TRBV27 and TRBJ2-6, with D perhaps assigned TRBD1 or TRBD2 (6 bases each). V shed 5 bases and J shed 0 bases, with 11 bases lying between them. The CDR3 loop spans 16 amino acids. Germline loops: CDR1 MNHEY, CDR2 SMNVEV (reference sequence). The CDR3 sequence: CASSPRGPSGANVLTF. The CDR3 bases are TGTGCCAGCAGTCCCCGGGGGCCCTCTGGGGCCAACGTCCTGACTTTC.

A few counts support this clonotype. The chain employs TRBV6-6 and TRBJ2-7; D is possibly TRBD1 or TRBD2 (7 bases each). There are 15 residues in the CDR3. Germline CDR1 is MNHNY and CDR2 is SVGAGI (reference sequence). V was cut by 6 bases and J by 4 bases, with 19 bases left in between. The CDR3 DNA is TGTGCCAGCAGCCCAGGGGGGGCAGGGGATTACGAGCAGTACGTC. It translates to CASSPGGAGDYEQYV.

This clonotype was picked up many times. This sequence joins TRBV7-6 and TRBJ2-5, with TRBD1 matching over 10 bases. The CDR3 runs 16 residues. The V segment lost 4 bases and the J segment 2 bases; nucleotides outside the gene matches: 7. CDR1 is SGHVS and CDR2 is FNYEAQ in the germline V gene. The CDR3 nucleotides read TGTGCCAGCAGCTCGAAGCCGGGACAGGGGCAAGAGACCCAGTACTTC. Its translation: CASSSKPGQGQETQYF.

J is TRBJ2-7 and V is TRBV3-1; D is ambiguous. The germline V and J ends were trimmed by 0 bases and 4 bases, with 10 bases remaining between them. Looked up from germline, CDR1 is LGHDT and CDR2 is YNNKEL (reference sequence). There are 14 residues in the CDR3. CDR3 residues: CASSQDRAEYEQYF. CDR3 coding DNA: TGTGCCAGCAGCCAAGATAGGGCGGAATACGAGCAGTACTTC.

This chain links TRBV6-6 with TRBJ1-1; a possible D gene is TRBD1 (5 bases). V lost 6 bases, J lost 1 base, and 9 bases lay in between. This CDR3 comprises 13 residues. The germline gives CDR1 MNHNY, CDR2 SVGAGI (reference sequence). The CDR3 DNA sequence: TGTGCCAGCAGACCGGGGACGAACACTGAAGCTTTCTTT. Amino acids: CASRPGTNTEAFF.

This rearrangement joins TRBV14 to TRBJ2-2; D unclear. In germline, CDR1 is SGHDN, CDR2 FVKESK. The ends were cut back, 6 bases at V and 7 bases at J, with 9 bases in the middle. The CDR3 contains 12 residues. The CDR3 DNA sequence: TGTGCCAGCAGGCCTATAGGCGGGGAGCTGTTTTTT. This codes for CASRPIGGELFF.

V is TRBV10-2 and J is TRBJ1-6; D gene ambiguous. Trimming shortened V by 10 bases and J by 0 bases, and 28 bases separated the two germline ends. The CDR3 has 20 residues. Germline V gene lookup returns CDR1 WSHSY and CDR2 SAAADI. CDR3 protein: CATTLTFGEPGSSYNSPLHF. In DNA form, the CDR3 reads TGCGCCACGACCCTAACATTCGGGGAACCCGGGAGCTCCTATAATTCACCCCTCCACTTT.

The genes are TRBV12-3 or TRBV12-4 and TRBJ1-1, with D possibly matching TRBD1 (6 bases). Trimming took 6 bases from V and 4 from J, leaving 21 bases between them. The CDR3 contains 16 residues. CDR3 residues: CASRPRNRDGFTEAFF. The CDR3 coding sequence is TGTGCCAGCAGACCCAGAAACAGGGATGGTTTCACTGAAGCTTTCTTT.

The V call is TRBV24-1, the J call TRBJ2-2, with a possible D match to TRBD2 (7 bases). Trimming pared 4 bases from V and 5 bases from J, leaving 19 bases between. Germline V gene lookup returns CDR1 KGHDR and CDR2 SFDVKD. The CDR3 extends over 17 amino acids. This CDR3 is CATSDVGGAQHTGELFF. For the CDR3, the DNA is TGTGCCACCAGTGACGTAGGGGGGGCGCAGCATACCGGGGAGCTGTTTTTT.

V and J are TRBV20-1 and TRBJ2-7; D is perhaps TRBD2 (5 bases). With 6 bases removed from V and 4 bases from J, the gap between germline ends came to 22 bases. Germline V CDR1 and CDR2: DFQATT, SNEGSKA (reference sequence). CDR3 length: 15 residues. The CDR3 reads CSAPRSGNRGYEQYF. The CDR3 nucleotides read TGCAGTGCCCCGCGATCTGGGAATCGGGGTTACGAGCAGTACTTC.

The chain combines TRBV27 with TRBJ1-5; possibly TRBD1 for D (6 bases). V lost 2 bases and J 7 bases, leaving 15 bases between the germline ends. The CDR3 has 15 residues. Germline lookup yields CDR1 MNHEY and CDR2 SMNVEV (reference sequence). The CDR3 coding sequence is TGTGCCAGCAGTTTAGTTAGGACAGTCAGCCAGCCCCAGCATTTT. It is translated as CASSLVRTVSQPQHF.

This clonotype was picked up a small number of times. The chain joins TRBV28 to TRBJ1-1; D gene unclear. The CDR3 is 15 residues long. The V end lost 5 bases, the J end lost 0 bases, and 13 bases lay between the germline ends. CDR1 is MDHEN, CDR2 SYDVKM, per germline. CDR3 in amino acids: CASSEDGPMNTEAFF. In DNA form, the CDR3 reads TGTGCCAGCAGTGAAGACGGGCCCATGAACACTGAAGCTTTCTTT. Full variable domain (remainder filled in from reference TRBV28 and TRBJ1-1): DVKVTQSSRYLVKRTGEKVFLECVQDMDHENMFWYRQDPGLGLRLIYFSYDVKMKEKGDIPEGYSVSREKKERFSLILESASTNQTSMYLCASSEDGPMNTEAFFGQGTRLTVV.

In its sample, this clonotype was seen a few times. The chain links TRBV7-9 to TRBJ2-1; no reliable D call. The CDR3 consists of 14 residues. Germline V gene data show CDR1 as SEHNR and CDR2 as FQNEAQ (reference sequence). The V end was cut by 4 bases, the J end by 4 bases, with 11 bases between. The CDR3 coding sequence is TGTGCCAGCAGCTCCGACGTATGGTACAATGAGCAGTTCTTC. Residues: CASSSDVWYNEQFF.

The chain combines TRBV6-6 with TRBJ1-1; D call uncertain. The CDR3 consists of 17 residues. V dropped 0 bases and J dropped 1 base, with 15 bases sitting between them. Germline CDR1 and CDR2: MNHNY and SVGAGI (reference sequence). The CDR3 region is CASSYSKAPMRNTEAFF. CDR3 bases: TGTGCCAGCAGTTACTCGAAGGCCCCGATGAGGAACACTGAAGCTTTCTTT.

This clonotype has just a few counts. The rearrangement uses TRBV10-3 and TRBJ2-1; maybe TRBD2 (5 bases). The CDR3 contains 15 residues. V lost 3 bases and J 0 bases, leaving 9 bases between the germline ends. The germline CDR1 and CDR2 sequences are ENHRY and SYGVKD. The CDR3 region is CAISDPGSSYNEQFF. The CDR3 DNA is TGTGCCATCAGTGACCCGGGAAGCTCCTACAATGAGCAGTTCTTC.

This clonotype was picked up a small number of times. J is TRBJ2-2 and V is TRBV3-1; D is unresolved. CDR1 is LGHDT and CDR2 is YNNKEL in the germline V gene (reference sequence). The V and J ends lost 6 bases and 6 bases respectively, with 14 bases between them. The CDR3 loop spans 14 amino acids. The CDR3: CASSSTRTAGELFF. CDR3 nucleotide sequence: TGTGCCAGCAGTTCTACGCGTACAGCCGGGGAGCTGTTTTTT.

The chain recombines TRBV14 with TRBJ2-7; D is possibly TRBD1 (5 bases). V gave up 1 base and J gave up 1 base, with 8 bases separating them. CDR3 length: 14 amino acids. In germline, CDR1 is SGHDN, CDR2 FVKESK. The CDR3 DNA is TGTGCCAGCAGCCAAGTCCAGGGTTCCTACGAGCAGTACTTC. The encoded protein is CASSQVQGSYEQYF.

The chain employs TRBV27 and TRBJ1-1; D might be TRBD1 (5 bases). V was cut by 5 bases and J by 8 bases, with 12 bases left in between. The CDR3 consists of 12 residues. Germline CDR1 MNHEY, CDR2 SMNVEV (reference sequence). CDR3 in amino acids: CASSPPGKEAFF. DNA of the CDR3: TGTGCCAGCAGTCCCCCAGGGAAAGAAGCTTTCTTT.